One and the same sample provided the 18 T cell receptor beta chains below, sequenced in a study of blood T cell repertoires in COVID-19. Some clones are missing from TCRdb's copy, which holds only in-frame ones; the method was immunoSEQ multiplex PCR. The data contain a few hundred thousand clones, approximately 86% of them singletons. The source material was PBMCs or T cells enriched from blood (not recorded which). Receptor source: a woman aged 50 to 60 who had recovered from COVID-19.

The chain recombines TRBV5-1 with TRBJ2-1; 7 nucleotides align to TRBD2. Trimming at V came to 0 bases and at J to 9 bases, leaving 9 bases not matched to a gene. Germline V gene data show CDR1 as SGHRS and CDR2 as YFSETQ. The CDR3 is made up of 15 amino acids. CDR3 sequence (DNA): TGCGCCAGCAGCTTGGCCGGCGGGAGCGGTAGTGAGCAGTTCTTC. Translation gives CASSLAGGSGSEQFF.

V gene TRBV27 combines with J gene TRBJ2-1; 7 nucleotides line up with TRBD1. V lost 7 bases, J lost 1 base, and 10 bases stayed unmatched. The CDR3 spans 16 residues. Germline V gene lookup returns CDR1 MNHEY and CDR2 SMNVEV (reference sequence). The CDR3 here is CASKRGQSLSYNEQFF. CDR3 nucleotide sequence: TGTGCCAGCAAACGGGGACAGTCCCTTTCCTACAATGAGCAGTTCTTC.

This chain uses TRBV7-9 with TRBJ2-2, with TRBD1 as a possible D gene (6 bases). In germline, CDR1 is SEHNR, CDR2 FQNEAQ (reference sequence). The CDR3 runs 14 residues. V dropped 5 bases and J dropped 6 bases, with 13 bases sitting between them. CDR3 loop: CASSAYRDAGELFF. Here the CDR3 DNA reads TGTGCCAGCAGCGCTTACAGGGATGCCGGGGAGCTGTTTTTT.

DNA for the CDR3: TGTGCCAGCAGCTCGGCCGTCAGGGATTTGAACTATGGCTACACCTTC. Its translation is CASSSAVRDLNYGYTF. The chain employs TRBV5-6 and TRBJ1-2; a possible D gene is TRBD1 (5 bases). V was cut by 3 bases and J by 2 bases, with 17 bases left in between. The CDR3 length is 16 residues. The germline gives CDR1 SGHDT, CDR2 YYEEEE.

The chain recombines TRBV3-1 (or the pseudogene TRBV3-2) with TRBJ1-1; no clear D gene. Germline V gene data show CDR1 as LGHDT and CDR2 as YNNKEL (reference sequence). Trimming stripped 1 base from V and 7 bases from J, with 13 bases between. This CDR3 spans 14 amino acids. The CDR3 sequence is CASSQASGSGEAFF. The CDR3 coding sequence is TGTGCCAGCAGCCAAGCTTCGGGGAGCGGTGAAGCTTTCTTT.

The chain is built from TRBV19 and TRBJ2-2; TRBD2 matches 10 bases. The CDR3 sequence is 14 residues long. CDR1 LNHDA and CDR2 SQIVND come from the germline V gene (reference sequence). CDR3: CGTSGVANTGELFF. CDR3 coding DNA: TGTGGAACTAGCGGGGTCGCGAACACCGGGGAGCTGTTTTTT.

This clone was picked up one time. The DNA for the CDR3 is TGTGCCAGCACCCAAGACAGGATTAACTATGGCTACACCTTC. Translating it yields CASTQDRINYGYTF. This chain connects TRBV7-2 to TRBJ1-2, with D maybe TRBD1 (6 bases). Looked up from germline, CDR1 is SGHTA and CDR2 is FQGNSA. V lost 7 bases and J lost 1, with 13 bases in between. The CDR3 is 14 amino acids.

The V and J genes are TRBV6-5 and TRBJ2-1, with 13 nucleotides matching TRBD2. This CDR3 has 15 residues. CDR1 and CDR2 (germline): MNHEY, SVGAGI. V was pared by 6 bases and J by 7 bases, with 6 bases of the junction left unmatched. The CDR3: CASRTWTSGSNEQFF. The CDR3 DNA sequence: TGTGCCAGCAGAACCTGGACTAGCGGGAGTAATGAGCAGTTCTTC.

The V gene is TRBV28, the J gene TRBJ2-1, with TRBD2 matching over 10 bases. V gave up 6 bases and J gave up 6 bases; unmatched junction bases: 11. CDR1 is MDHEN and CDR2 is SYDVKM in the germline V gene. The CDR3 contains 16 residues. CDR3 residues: CASRRGRLAGFNEQFF. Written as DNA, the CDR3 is TGTGCCAGCAGGCGAGGTCGACTAGCGGGTTTCAATGAGCAGTTCTTC.

DNA of the CDR3: TGTGCCAGCAGCGTTAGCGGGACCGCCGGGGAGCTGTTTTTT. It encodes CASSVSGTAGELFF. The chain uses TRBV9 and TRBJ2-2; 8 nucleotides match TRBD2. Germline V lookup: CDR1 SGDLS, CDR2 YYNGEE. The CDR3 length is 14 residues. Trimming cost V 2 bases and J 6 bases; bases outside gene matches: 3.

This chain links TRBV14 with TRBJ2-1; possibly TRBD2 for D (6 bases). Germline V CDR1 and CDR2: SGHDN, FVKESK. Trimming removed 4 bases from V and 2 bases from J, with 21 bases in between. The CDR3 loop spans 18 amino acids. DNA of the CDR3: TGTGCCAGCAGCCCCCCGTACAGCGGGCCACGTCCCTACAATGAGCAGTTCTTC. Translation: CASSPPYSGPRPYNEQFF.

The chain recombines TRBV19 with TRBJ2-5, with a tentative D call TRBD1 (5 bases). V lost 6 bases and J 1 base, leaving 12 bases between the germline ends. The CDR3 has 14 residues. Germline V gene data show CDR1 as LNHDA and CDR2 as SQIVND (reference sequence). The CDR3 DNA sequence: TGTGCCAGTAGCCCGGCAGGGATCCAAGAGACCCAGTACTTC. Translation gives CASSPAGIQETQYF.

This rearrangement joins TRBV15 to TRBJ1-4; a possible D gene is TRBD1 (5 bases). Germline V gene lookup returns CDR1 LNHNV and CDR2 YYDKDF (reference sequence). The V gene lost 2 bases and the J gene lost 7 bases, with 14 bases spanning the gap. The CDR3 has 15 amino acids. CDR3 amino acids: CATSRPSGGGEKLFF. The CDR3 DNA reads TGTGCCACCAGCAGACCGTCTGGGGGGGGTGAAAAACTGTTTTTT.

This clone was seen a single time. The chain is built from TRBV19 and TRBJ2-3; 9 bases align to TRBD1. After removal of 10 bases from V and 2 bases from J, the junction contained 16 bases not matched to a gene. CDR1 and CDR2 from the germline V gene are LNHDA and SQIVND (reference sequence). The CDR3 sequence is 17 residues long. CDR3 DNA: TGTGCCACTACGGACAGGGGCCCTTTACTTGCCACAGATACGCAGTATTTT. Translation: CATTDRGPLLATDTQYF.

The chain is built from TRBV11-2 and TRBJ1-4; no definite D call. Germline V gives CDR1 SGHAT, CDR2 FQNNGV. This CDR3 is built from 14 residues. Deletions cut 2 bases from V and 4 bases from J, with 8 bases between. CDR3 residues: CASSLMRSNEKLFF. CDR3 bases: TGTGCCAGCAGCTTAATGAGGAGTAATGAAAAACTGTTTTTT.

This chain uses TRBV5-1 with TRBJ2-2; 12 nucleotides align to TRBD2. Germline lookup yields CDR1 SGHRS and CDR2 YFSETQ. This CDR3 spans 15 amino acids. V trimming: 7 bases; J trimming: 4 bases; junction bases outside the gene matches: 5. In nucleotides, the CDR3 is TGCGCCAGCCACCTAGCGGGAGGGTCCACCGGGGAGCTGTTTTTT. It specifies CASHLAGGSTGELFF.

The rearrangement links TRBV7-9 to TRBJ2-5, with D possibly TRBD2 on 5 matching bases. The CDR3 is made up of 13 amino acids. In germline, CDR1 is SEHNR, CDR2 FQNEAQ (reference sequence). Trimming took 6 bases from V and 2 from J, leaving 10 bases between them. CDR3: CASRYGVQETQYF. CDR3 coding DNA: TGTGCCAGCAGATACGGGGTACAAGAGACCCAGTACTTC.

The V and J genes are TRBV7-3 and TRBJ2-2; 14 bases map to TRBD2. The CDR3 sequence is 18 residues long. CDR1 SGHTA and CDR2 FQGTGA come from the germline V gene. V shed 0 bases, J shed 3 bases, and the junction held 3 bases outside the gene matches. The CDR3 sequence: CASSLTGLAGVDTGELFF. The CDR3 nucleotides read TGTGCCAGCAGCTTAACGGGACTAGCGGGAGTCGACACCGGGGAGCTGTTTTTT.